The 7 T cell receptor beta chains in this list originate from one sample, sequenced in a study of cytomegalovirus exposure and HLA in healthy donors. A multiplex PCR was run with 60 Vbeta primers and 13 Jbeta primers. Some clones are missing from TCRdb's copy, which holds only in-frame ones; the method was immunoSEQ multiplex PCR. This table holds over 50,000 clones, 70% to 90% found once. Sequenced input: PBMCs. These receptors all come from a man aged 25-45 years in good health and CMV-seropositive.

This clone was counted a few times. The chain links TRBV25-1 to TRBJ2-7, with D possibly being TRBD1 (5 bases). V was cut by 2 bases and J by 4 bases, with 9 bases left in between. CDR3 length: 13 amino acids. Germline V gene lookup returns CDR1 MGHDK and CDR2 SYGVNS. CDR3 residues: CASSEAGSYEQYF. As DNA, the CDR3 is TGTGCCAGCAGTGAAGCAGGGTCATACGAGCAGTACTTC.

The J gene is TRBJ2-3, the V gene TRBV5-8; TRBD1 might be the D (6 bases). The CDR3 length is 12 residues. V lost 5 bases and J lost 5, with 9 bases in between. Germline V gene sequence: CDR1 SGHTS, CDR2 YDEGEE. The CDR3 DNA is TGTGCCAGCAGAAGGACAGAAGATACGCAGTATTTT. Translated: CASRRTEDTQYF.

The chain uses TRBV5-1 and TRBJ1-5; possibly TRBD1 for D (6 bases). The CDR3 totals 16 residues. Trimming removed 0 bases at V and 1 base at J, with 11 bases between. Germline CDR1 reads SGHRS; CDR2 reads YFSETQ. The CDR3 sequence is CASSLAGGASNQPQHF. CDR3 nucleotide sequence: TGCGCCAGCAGCTTGGCGGGGGGCGCGAGCAATCAGCCCCAGCATTTT. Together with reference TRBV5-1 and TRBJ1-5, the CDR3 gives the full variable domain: KAGVTQTPRYLIKTRGQQVTLSCSPISGHRSVSWYQQTPGQGLQFLFEYFSETQRNKGNFPGRFSGRQFSNSRSEMNVSTLELGDSALYLCASSLAGGASNQPQHFGDGTRLSIL.

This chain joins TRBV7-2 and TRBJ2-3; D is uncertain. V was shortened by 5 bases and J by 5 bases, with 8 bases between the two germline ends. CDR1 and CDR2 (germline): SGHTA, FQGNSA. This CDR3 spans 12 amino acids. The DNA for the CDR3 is TGTGCCAGCAGCCCATCCGGAGATACGCAGTATTTT. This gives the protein CASSPSGDTQYF. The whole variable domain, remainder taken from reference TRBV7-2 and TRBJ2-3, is GAGVSQSPSNKVTEKGKDVELRCDPISGHTALYWYRQSLGQGLEFLIYFQGNSAPDKSGLPSDRFSAERTGGSVSTLTIQRTQQEDSAVYLCASSPSGDTQYFGPGTRLTVL.

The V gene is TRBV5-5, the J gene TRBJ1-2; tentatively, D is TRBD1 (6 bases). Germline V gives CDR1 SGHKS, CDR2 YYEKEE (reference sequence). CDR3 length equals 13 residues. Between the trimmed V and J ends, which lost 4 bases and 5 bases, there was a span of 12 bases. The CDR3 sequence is CASSQRTAYGYTF. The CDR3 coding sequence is TGTGCCAGCAGCCAACGGACAGCTTATGGCTACACCTTC.

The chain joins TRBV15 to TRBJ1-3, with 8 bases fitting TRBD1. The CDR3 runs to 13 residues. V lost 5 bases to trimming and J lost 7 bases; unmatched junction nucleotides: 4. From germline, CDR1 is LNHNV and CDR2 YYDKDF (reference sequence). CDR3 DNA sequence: TGTGCCACCAGCCCGCGGACAGGGAACACCATATATTTT. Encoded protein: CATSPRTGNTIYF.

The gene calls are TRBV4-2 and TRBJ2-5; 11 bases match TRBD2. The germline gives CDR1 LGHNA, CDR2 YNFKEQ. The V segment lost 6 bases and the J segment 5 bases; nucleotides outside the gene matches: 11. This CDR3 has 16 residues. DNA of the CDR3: TGTGCCAGCAGTCGGTCCGGGACTAGCGGCCGGGAGACCCAGTACTTC. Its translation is CASSRSGTSGRETQYF.